One and the same sample provided the 20 T cell receptor beta chains below, sequenced in a study of PD-L1 blockade in urothelial cancer. TCRdb's table, derived via immunoSEQ multiplex PCR, lists solely in-frame clones and lacks some. The sample shows under 40,000 clones, around 89% of them seen only once. Specimen: PBMCs, collected around atezolizumab (anti-PD-L1) treatment. These receptors were taken from a man in his 60s with urothelial cancer.

The chain carries TRBV5-6 and TRBJ2-2; TRBD1 is a possible D gene (6 bases). Trimming took 2 bases from V and 4 from J, leaving 9 bases between them. The germline V gene encodes CDR1 SGHDT and CDR2 YYEEEE. The CDR3 totals 14 residues. This CDR3 is CASSLGRGTGELFF. The CDR3, as DNA: TGTGCCAGCAGCTTAGGCAGGGGCACCGGGGAGCTGTTTTTT.

Turning to this clone: This specimen includes other DNA sequences encoding the same CDR3. The chain recombines TRBV18 with TRBJ1-1, with D unresolved. The CDR3 contains 15 residues. The V gene lost 3 bases and the J gene lost 1 base, with 12 bases spanning the gap. Germline CDR1 is KGHSH and CDR2 is LQKENI. In nucleotides, the CDR3 is TGTGCCAGCTCACCTCCCCACAGCCAGAACACTGAAGCTTTCTTT. Translating it yields CASSPPHSQNTEAFF. The whole variable domain, remainder taken from reference TRBV18 and TRBJ1-1, is NAGVMQNPRHLVRRRGQEARLRCSPMKGHSHVYWYRQLPEEGLKFMVYLQKENIIDESGMPKERFSAEFPKEGPSILRIQQVVRGDSAAYFCASSPPHSQNTEAFFGQGTRLTVV.

This sequence joins TRBV5-5 and TRBJ2-7; 10 positions match TRBD2. This CDR3 is built from 15 residues. V trimming: 1 base; J trimming: 5 bases; junction bases outside the gene matches: 6. The germline V gene has CDR1 SGHKS and CDR2 YYEKEE (reference sequence). The CDR3 sequence: CASSLLPSGSDEQYF. In DNA form, the CDR3 reads TGTGCCAGCAGCTTGCTTCCTAGCGGGAGCGACGAGCAGTACTTC.

V usage is TRBV20-1 and J usage is TRBJ1-1; D may be TRBD1 (6 bases). Trimming removed 5 bases at V and 11 bases at J, with 12 bases between. Germline loops: CDR1 DFQATT, CDR2 SNEGSKA (reference sequence). The CDR3 covers 10 residues. The CDR3 loop is CSASGTRAFF. For the CDR3, the DNA is TGCAGTGCTTCCGGGACAAGGGCTTTCTTT.

This chain connects TRBV11-2 to TRBJ2-3; 8 bases fit TRBD2. In germline, CDR1 is SGHAT, CDR2 FQNNGV. This CDR3 has 16 residues. V lost 1 base, J lost 3 bases, and 6 bases stayed unmatched. The CDR3 DNA is TGTGCCAGCAGCTTAGGGGCGGGAGGAGGGACAGATACGCAGTATTTT. The encoded protein is CASSLGAGGGTDTQYF.

The chain employs TRBV28 and TRBJ2-2, with D perhaps matching TRBD1 (6 bases). This CDR3 is built from 17 residues. The germline CDR1 and CDR2 sequences are MDHEN and SYDVKM. V was cut by 3 bases and J by 7 bases, with 21 bases left in between. The CDR3 is CASSFLPGQTRGGELFF. The DNA of the CDR3 is TGTGCCAGCAGTTTCTTACCCGGACAGACACGTGGCGGGGAGCTGTTTTTT.

V gene TRBV11-2 combines with J gene TRBJ2-3; perhaps TRBD2 as D (6 bases). The CDR3 runs to 16 residues. Germline V CDR1 and CDR2: SGHAT, FQNNGV. CDR3 residues: CATAGGARPSTDTQYF. The CDR3 bases are TGTGCAACCGCAGGAGGGGCCCGGCCTAGCACAGATACGCAGTATTTT.

This chain connects TRBV2 to TRBJ1-1; D gene uncertain. Germline V gene lookup returns CDR1 SNHLY and CDR2 FYNNEI. V lost 8 bases and J 11 bases, leaving 18 bases between the germline ends. The CDR3 is 12 amino acids. The CDR3 loop is CASLPAGGYAFF. CDR3 nucleotides: TGTGCCAGCCTCCCGGCTGGAGGGTACGCTTTCTTT. The full variable domain, completed using reference TRBV2 and TRBJ1-1, is EPEVTQTPSHQVTQMGQEVILRCVPISNHLYFYWYRQILGQKVEFLVSFYNNEISEKSEIFDDQFSVERPDGSNFTLKIRSTKLEDSAMYFCASLPAGGYAFFGQGTRLTVV.

The V call is TRBV5-6, the J call TRBJ1-5; D perhaps matches TRBD1 (6 bases). V lost 4 bases and J lost 3, with 14 bases in between. The germline gives CDR1 SGHDT, CDR2 YYEEEE. The CDR3 sequence is 15 residues long. The CDR3 region has the DNA TGTGCCAGCAGCGTTGGGAACAGGGTCAATCAGCCCCAGCATTTT. Translated: CASSVGNRVNQPQHF. Based on the CDR3 plus reference TRBV5-6 and TRBJ1-5, the full variable domain is DAGVTQSPTHLIKTRGQQVTLRCSPKSGHDTVSWYQQALGQGPQFIFQYYEEEERQRGNFPDRFSGHQFPNYSSELNVNALLLGDSALYLCASSVGNRVNQPQHFGDGTRLSIL.

The J gene is TRBJ2-7, the V gene TRBV4-2, with D possibly TRBD1 on 6 matching bases. The CDR3 is made up of 13 amino acids. V lost 1 base and J lost 7, with 11 bases in between. Looked up from germline, CDR1 is LGHNA and CDR2 is YNFKEQ. The CDR3 DNA reads TGTGCCAGCAGCCAAGGGGACAACTCAGAGCAGTACTTC. It codes for CASSQGDNSEQYF.

Here the CDR3 reads CASRRGTGSYEQYF. The DNA for the CDR3 is TGCGCCAGCAGGAGGGGGACAGGGTCCTACGAGCAGTACTTC. This chain uses TRBV5-1 with TRBJ2-7; 9 bases fit TRBD1. CDR1 is SGHRS, CDR2 YFSETQ, per germline. V lost 5 bases, J lost 1 base, and 4 bases stayed unmatched. This CDR3 region has 14 residues.

The chain recombines TRBV27 with TRBJ2-7; D is uncertain. Between the trimmed V and J ends, which lost 2 bases and 3 bases, there was a span of 8 bases. Germline-derived CDR1 and CDR2 are MNHEY and SMNVEV (reference sequence). The CDR3 has 13 amino acids. The DNA of the CDR3 is TGTGCCAGCAGTTTACGAGCTGGCTACGAGCAGTACTTC. It is translated as CASSLRAGYEQYF.

This clone was counted a single time. J is TRBJ1-5 and V is TRBV6-6; D remains ambiguous. V lost 5 bases, J lost 5 bases, and 7 bases lay in between. CDR1 is MNHNY and CDR2 is SVGAGI in the germline V gene (reference sequence). The CDR3 is 12 amino acids. For the CDR3, the DNA is TGTGCCAGCAGTGCACAAGATCAGCCCCAGCATTTT. Translated: CASSAQDQPQHF.

The CDR3 loop reads CASSLEGASTDTQYF. In DNA form, the CDR3 reads TGTGCCAGCTCACTGGAGGGGGCTAGCACAGATACGCAGTATTTT. The rearrangement joins TRBV18 to TRBJ2-3, with D perhaps TRBD1 (7 bases). Germline CDR1 reads KGHSH; CDR2 reads LQKENI. The CDR3 has 15 residues. Between the trimmed V and J ends, which lost 4 bases and 0 bases, there was a span of 11 bases.

J is TRBJ2-2 and V is TRBV2; D possibly corresponds to TRBD2 (6 bases). V lost 4 bases and J 7 bases, leaving 13 bases between the germline ends. The CDR3 length is 14 residues. Germline loops: CDR1 SNHLY, CDR2 FYNNEI. The CDR3 is CASSGTTGGGELFF. The CDR3 DNA sequence: TGTGCCAGCAGTGGGACTACCGGTGGCGGGGAGCTGTTTTTT.

The J gene is TRBJ1-3, the V gene TRBV11-3, with a weak D call TRBD1 (6 bases). Germline V gene lookup returns CDR1 SGHNT and CDR2 YENEEA. The germline V and J ends were trimmed by 4 bases and 4 bases, with 14 bases remaining between them. CDR3 length equals 15 residues. The DNA for the CDR3 is TGTGCCAGCAGCTCCTTGACAGGTGCGGGAAACACCATATATTTT. Protein: CASSSLTGAGNTIYF.

CDR3 nucleotides: TGTGCCAGCAGCGTAGCGGGGGGGGATACGCAGTATTTT. Translated, it gives CASSVAGGDTQYF. The rearrangement uses TRBV9 and TRBJ2-3, with 8 positions matching TRBD2. With 0 bases clipped from V and 6 bases from J, the junction kept 0 bases outside the gene matches. The CDR3 spans 13 residues. Per the germline V gene, CDR1 is SGDLS and CDR2 is YYNGEE.

The chain links TRBV15 to TRBJ2-2, with TRBD1 identical over 11 bases. This CDR3 is 14 amino acids long. V lost 7 bases, J lost 7 bases, and 5 bases stayed unmatched. Looked up from germline, CDR1 is LNHNV and CDR2 is YYDKDF (reference sequence). CDR3 sequence (DNA): TGTGCCACCAAGAGGACAGGGGGCCACGGGGAGCTGTTTTTT. Amino acids: CATKRTGGHGELFF.

This clone appeared a few times. The genes are TRBV5-1 and TRBJ2-7, with 12 bases that match TRBD1. Germline V CDR1 and CDR2: SGHRS, YFSETQ. The length of the CDR3 is 12 residues. J was trimmed by 9 bases and V by 5 bases; bases with no gene match: 3. The CDR3 is CASRGQGAWQYF. In nucleotides, the CDR3 is TGCGCCAGCAGGGGACAGGGGGCATGGCAGTACTTC.

The CDR3: CSARDRVTTYTF. The CDR3 DNA sequence: TGCAGCGCCCGGGACAGGGTCACGACCTACACCTTC. This chain connects TRBV29-1 to TRBJ1-2; 9 bases are a match to TRBD1. CDR3 length: 12 amino acids. CDR1 and CDR2 (germline): SQVTM, ANQGSEA. Trimming at V came to 7 bases and at J to 10 bases, leaving 10 bases not matched to a gene.